The clone carrying this T cell receptor (beta chain) was seen only once. Its antigen remains unidentified. Staining for CD45RO/CCR7/CD25/CD127/CD95/CD27 allowed sorting of CD4+ naive, central memory, regulatory and stem cell-like memory cells. Each of the sorted populations had a purity greater than 95%. The investigators reverse transcribed all of the isolated RNA, so they sequenced expressed TCRB transcripts. Data came from immunoSEQ multiplex PCR; TCRdb stores just in-frame clones and leaves some out. There are 120,000 or so clones in the sample; around a sixth occur only once, and about 2.4% lies in the top ten. This entry comes from a study of beta chain features in type 1 diabetes. Study-wide points: Within each of all four CD4+ subsets, Type 1 diabetes patients had TCRB CDR3s that were moderately but significantly shorter. Type 1 diabetes patients showed fewer insertions and more deletions at VDJ junctions. Patients' naive, central memory and regulatory TCRB repertoires appeared more alike than those of healthy donors.

The clonotype was recovered from a man aged 18 to 35 with type 1 diabetes. The specimen was central memory CD4+ T cells from blood.

CDR3 DNA: TGTGCCAGCAGTACTCCGGGACAGACCTACGAGCAGTACTTC. Protein sequence: CASSTPGQTYEQYF. The chain joins TRBV27 to TRBJ2-7; 7 bases are a match to TRBD1. CDR1 MNHEY and CDR2 SMNVEV come from the germline V gene (reference sequence). After removal of 5 bases from V and 2 bases from J, the junction contained 6 bases not matched to a gene. The length of the CDR3 is 14 residues.